This TCR beta chain was observed in a study of T cells in Graves' hyperthyroidism and ophthalmopathy. Authors of the study amplified TCR beta CDR3 regions from RNA transcripts. Primed by the HTBI set, a first-round RT-PCR was run on the TCR CDR3. TCRdb re-derived calls from the multiplex PCR reads in MiXCR, one entry per CDR3 protein. The table records about 52,000 distinct CDR3 sequences, approximately 48% of them present only once. Germline V gene data show CDR1 as SGHVS and CDR2 as FNYEAQ. This CDR3 spans 18 amino acids. After removal of 4 bases from V and 4 bases from J, the junction contained 14 bases not matched to a gene. The table lists this clonotype with many counts.

The rearrangement joins TRBV7-6 to TRBJ2-3; TRBD2 agrees at 10 bases. The TCR sequence derives from a woman aged 45-65 years with Graves' ophthalmopathy. Sequencing input: blood. The CDR3 protein is CASSSGPSGGPLADTQYF. CDR3 in DNA: TGTGCCAGCAGCTCGGGCCCTAGCGGGGGCCCCTTGGCAGATACGCAGTATTTT.